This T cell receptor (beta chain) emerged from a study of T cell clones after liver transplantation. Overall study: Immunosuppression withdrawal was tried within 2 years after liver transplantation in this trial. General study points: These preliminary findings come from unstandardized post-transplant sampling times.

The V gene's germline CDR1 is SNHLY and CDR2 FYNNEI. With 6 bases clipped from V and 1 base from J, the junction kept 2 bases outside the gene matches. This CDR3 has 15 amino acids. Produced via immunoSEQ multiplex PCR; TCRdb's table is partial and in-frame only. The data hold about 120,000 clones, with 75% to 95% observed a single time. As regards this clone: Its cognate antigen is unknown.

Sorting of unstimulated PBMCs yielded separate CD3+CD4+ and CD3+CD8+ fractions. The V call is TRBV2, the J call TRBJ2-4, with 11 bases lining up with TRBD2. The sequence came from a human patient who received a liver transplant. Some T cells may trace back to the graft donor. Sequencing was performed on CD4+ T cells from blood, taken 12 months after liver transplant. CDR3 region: CASSLAGGAKNIQYF. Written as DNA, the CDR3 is TGTGCCAGCAGCTTAGCGGGAGGGGCCAAAAACATTCAGTACTTC. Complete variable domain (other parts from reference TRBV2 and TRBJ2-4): EPEVTQTPSHQVTQMGQEVILRCVPISNHLYFYWYRQILGQKVEFLVSFYNNEISEKSEIFDDQFSVERPDGSNFTLKIRSTKLEDSAMYFCASSLAGGAKNIQYFGAGTRLSVL.